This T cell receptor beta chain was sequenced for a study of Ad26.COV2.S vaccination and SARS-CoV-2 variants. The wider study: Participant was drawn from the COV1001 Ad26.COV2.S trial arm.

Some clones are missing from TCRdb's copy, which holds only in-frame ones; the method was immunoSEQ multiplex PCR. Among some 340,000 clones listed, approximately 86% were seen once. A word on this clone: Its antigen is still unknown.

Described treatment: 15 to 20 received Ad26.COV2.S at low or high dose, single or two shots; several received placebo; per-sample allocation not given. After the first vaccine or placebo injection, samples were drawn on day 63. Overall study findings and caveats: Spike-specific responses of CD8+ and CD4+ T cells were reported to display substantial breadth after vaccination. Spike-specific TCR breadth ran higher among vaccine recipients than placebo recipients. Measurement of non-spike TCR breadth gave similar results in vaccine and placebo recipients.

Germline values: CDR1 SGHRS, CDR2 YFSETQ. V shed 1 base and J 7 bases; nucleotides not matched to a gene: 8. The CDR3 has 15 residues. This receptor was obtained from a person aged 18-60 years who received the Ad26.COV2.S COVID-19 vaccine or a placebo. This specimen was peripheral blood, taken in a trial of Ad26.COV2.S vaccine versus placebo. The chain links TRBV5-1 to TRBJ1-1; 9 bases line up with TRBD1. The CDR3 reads CASSLSLGQGGEAFF. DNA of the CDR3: TGCGCCAGCAGCTTGAGCCTGGGACAGGGTGGTGAAGCTTTCTTT.